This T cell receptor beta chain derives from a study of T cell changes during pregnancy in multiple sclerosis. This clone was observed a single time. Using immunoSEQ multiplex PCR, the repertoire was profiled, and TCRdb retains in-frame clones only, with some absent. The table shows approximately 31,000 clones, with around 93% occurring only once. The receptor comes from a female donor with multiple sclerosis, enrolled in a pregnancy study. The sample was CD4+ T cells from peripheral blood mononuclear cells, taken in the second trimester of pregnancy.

CDR3 nucleotides: TGTGCCAGCAGAAGACAGGGCGAATATACGCAGTATTTT. Its protein product is CASRRQGEYTQYF. The chain recombines TRBV6-1 with TRBJ2-3; 7 bases match TRBD1. V lost 6 bases, J lost 7 bases, and 7 bases stayed unmatched. This CDR3 is 13 amino acids long. CDR1 and CDR2 from the germline V gene are MNHNS and SASEGT.